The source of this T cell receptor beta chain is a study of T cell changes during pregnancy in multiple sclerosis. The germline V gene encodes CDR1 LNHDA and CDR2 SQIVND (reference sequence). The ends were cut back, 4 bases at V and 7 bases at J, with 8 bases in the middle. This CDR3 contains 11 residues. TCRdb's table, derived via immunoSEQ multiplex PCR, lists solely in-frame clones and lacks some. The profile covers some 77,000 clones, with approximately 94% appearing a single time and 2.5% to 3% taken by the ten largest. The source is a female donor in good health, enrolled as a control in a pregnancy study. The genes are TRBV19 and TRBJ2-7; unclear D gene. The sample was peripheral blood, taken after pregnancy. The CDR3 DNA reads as TGTGCCAGTAGTAGCGCCATAGAGCAGTACTTC. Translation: CASSSAIEQYF.